One sample yielded the 30 T cell receptor beta chains listed below, sequenced in a study of regulatory T cells in long-lasting Graves disease. Construction of TCR beta libraries relied on iRepertoire HTBI primers and on Arm-PCR targeting CDR3 regions. TCRdb used MiXCR to reprocess the multiplex PCR reads, holding one entry per CDR3 protein. The data contain around 480,000 distinct CDR3 sequences, roughly 16% of them singletons. Sample time point: newly diagnosed GD, antithyroid drugs for less than 3 months. PBMC RNA was the source of the TCR library. These data also formed part of another study, on T cells in Graves' hyperthyroidism and ophthalmopathy.

The material sequenced was peripheral blood mononuclear cells (PBMCs), taken at new diagnosis, from a patient treated with antithyroid drugs. Receptors originate from a man between 35 and 55 years old with Graves disease.

This clonotype has at least ten counts. The chain has TRBV28 and TRBJ2-7; D possibly corresponds to TRBD2 (5 bases). In germline, CDR1 is MDHEN, CDR2 SYDVKM. CDR3 length equals 16 residues. The germline V and J ends were trimmed by 6 bases and 0 bases, with 18 bases remaining between them. CDR3 sequence: CASSLRGLSLSYEQYF. Here the CDR3 DNA reads TGTGCCAGCAGCTTAAGAGGGCTAAGCCTCTCCTACGAGCAGTACTTC.

This clonotype has just a few counts. The chain employs TRBV2 and TRBJ1-1, with a tentative D call TRBD1 (6 bases). The germline V gene has CDR1 SNHLY and CDR2 FYNNEI. V was clipped by 6 bases and J by 1 base, with 12 bases between them. This CDR3 spans 14 amino acids. The CDR3 sequence: CASRDSSKNTEAFF. CDR3 in DNA: TGTGCCAGCAGGGACAGCTCCAAGAACACTGAAGCTTTCTTT. Full variable domain (missing parts from reference TRBV2 and TRBJ1-1): EPEVTQTPSHQVTQMGQEVILRCVPISNHLYFYWYRQILGQKVEFLVSFYNNEISEKSEIFDDQFSVERPDGSNFTLKIRSTKLEDSAMYFCASRDSSKNTEAFFGQGTRLTVV.

This clonotype was seen ten or more times. The V and J genes are TRBV28 and TRBJ2-7; no definite D call. There are 12 residues in the CDR3. Trimming removed 3 bases from V and 9 bases from J, with 12 bases in between. Germline CDR1 is MDHEN and CDR2 is SYDVKM. DNA of the CDR3: TGTGCCAGCAGTTTCCGCGACGATGGGCAGTACTTC. It is translated as CASSFRDDGQYF.

The chain has TRBV6-1 and TRBJ1-5; 7 nucleotides match TRBD1. The CDR3 is made up of 14 amino acids. After removal of 5 bases from V and 8 bases from J, the junction contained 9 bases not matched to a gene. The V gene's germline CDR1 is MNHNS and CDR2 SASEGT. CDR3 sequence reads: CASSQGGSWEPQHF. The CDR3 bases are TGTGCCAGCAGTCAGGGGGGGAGTTGGGAGCCCCAGCATTTT.

In its sample, this clonotype was seen many times. The chain links TRBV12-5 to TRBJ2-1; 9 nucleotides align to TRBD2. V lost 2 bases and J lost 5; bases outside the gene matches: 16. CDR1 is LGHNT, CDR2 FRNRAP, per germline. The CDR3 covers 19 residues. The CDR3 protein is CASGLPPLGAASGNNEQFF. CDR3 nucleotide sequence: TGTGCTAGTGGTTTGCCCCCCCTCGGGGCCGCTAGCGGGAACAATGAGCAGTTCTTC.

The chain uses TRBV28 and TRBJ1-5; D gene uncertain. CDR1 and CDR2 (germline): MDHEN, SYDVKM. CDR3 size: 15 residues. V lost 3 bases to trimming and J lost 9 bases, with 18 bases between them. DNA of the CDR3: TGTGCCAGCAGTTTTCTGAGACTTTCTCCTTGGCCCCAGCATTTT. Residues: CASSFLRLSPWPQHF.

CDR3 region: CASSFGGSGTGELFF. The CDR3 region has the DNA TGTGCCAGCAGCTTTGGCGGGAGTGGGACCGGGGAGCTGTTTTTT. The chain is built from TRBV7-2 and TRBJ2-2; TRBD2 matches at 7 bases. The CDR3 length is 15 residues. V lost 3 bases and J lost 5; bases outside the gene matches: 6. CDR1 and CDR2 from the germline V gene are SGHTA and FQGNSA. The whole variable domain, remainder taken from reference TRBV7-2 and TRBJ2-2, is GAGVSQSPSNKVTEKGKDVELRCDPISGHTALYWYRQSLGQGLEFLIYFQGNSAPDKSGLPSDRFSAERTGGSVSTLTIQRTQQEDSAVYLCASSFGGSGTGELFFGEGSRLTVL.

This chain joins TRBV9 and TRBJ2-7, with unresolved D. The CDR3 loop spans 14 amino acids. CDR1 SGDLS and CDR2 YYNGEE come from the germline V gene. The V gene lost 0 bases and the J gene lost 2 bases, with 9 bases spanning the gap. CDR3 in amino acids: CASSVGADPYEQYF. CDR3 coding DNA: TGTGCCAGCAGCGTAGGGGCAGACCCCTACGAGCAGTACTTC.

This clonotype was counted ten times or more. This rearrangement joins TRBV11-2 to TRBJ1-4; D is unclear. Germline V gives CDR1 SGHAT, CDR2 FQNNGV. With 4 bases removed from V and 7 bases from J, the gap between germline ends came to 19 bases. The CDR3 is made up of 16 amino acids. The CDR3 DNA follows: TGTGCCAGCAGCTCAGCAAGTTTCTCAGGCAGTGAAAAACTGTTTTTT. This gives the protein CASSSASFSGSEKLFF.

This clonotype was observed many times. The chain combines TRBV6-1 with TRBJ2-1; 9 nucleotides agree with TRBD1. This CDR3 spans 13 amino acids. V shed 7 bases, J shed 7 bases, and the junction held 5 bases outside the gene matches. Germline assignment: CDR1 MNHNS and CDR2 SASEGT. CDR3 protein: CASTGQGLNEQFF. The DNA of the CDR3 is TGTGCCAGCACAGGACAGGGGCTAAATGAGCAGTTCTTC.

This clonotype was picked up many times. The V call is TRBV5-6, the J call TRBJ2-7; 7 bases fit TRBD1. V was pared by 0 bases and J by 1 base, with 7 bases of the junction left unmatched. This CDR3 region has 16 residues. Germline V gene sequence: CDR1 SGHDT, CDR2 YYEEEE. The CDR3 DNA is TGTGCCAGCAGCTTGGCCAGGGGACAGACATCCTACGAGCAGTACTTC. It translates to CASSLARGQTSYEQYF.

This clonotype was seen at least ten times. The V call is TRBV6-1, the J call TRBJ2-1; weak D call: TRBD1 (5 bases). Germline CDR1 is MNHNS and CDR2 is SASEGT. V lost 5 bases, J lost 5 bases, and 25 bases lay in between. The CDR3 has 18 residues. The CDR3 coding sequence is TGTGCCAGCAGTAAGCCGGTGGAGCGAACTCAGGGCCACAATGAGCAGTTCTTC. Translation gives CASSKPVERTQGHNEQFF.

Points on this clonotype: This may be a read error: a much more frequent sequence differs by one nucleotide. This sequence joins TRBV18 and TRBJ2-1; unclear D gene. The CDR3 spans 15 residues. From germline, CDR1 is KGHSH and CDR2 LQKENI. CDR3 bases: TGTGCCAGCTCCCGGAACGGGCCTAAATACAATGAGCAGTCCTTC. Protein product: CASSRNGPKYNEQSF.

The chain joins TRBV7-9 to TRBJ2-2, with D possibly called TRBD1 or TRBD2 (5 bases each). CDR3 length equals 15 residues. In germline, CDR1 is SEHNR, CDR2 FQNEAQ (reference sequence). Trimming took off 5 bases at V and 4 bases at J, with 14 bases between the two ends. The CDR3 is CASSPSGRSTGELFF. In DNA form, the CDR3 reads TGTGCCAGCAGCCCCTCGGGACGAAGCACCGGGGAGCTGTTTTTT.

The chain carries TRBV7-9 and TRBJ1-2; D perhaps matches TRBD1 (5 bases). Germline V CDR1 and CDR2: SEHNR, FQNEAQ (reference sequence). This CDR3 has 14 residues. Trimming removed 7 bases at V and 3 bases at J, with 15 bases between. This CDR3 is CASMRRGNHYGYTF. The CDR3, as DNA: TGTGCCAGCATGAGAAGGGGAAATCACTATGGCTACACCTTC.

This clonotype was counted many times. V usage is TRBV12-3 or TRBV12-4 and J usage is TRBJ1-2, with 12 bases matching TRBD1. V gave up 5 bases and J gave up 7 bases; unmatched junction bases: 11. The CDR3 is 16 residues long. The CDR3 DNA is TGTGCCAGCAGTCACTCGGGACAGGGGGCAAGAGGTGGCTACACCTTC. Translation: CASSHSGQGARGGYTF.

This clonotype has more than one count but fewer than ten. This rearrangement joins TRBV7-2 to TRBJ2-1; TRBD2 might be the D (6 bases). Trimming stripped 5 bases from V and 2 bases from J, with 28 bases between. The CDR3 covers 20 residues. Germline V gives CDR1 SGHTA, CDR2 FQGNSA. This chain's CDR3 is CASSPRRTVGGVSAYNEQFF. The CDR3 DNA sequence: TGTGCCAGCAGCCCCCGACGGACTGTCGGCGGGGTCAGTGCCTACAATGAGCAGTTCTTC. Full variable domain (missing parts from reference TRBV7-2 and TRBJ2-1): GAGVSQSPSNKVTEKGKDVELRCDPISGHTALYWYRQSLGQGLEFLIYFQGNSAPDKSGLPSDRFSAERTGGSVSTLTIQRTQQEDSAVYLCASSPRRTVGGVSAYNEQFFGPGTRLTVL.

This clonotype was found a few times. V is TRBV7-3 and J is TRBJ2-1; 11 bases map to TRBD2. There are 17 residues in the CDR3. Germline loops: CDR1 SGHTA, CDR2 FQGTGA. Trimming at V came to 2 bases and at J to 6 bases, leaving 9 bases not matched to a gene. The DNA for the CDR3 is TGTGCCAGCAGCTTAGTGGCTAGCGGGAGGCGAGGCAATGAGCAGTTCTTC. It encodes CASSLVASGRRGNEQFF.

This sequence joins TRBV20-1 and TRBJ1-6, with TRBD1 as a possible D gene (5 bases). Deletions cut 4 bases from V and 6 bases from J, with 10 bases between. The V gene's germline CDR1 is DFQATT and CDR2 SNEGSKA (reference sequence). The CDR3 is made up of 13 amino acids. CDR3 region: CSAIRDFNSPLHF. DNA of the CDR3: TGCAGTGCTATACGGGACTTTAATTCACCCCTCCACTTT.

The chain joins TRBV5-6 to TRBJ2-7; tentative D call: TRBD1 (6 bases). Germline CDR1 is SGHDT and CDR2 is YYEEEE. The CDR3 contains 16 residues. The ends were cut back, 2 bases at V and 4 bases at J, with 19 bases in the middle. CDR3 sequence: CASSFSGGQKLYEQYF. The DNA of the CDR3 is TGTGCCAGCAGCTTTTCGGGTGGACAGAAACTTTACGAGCAGTACTTC.

This clonotype was found many times. The CDR3 DNA follows: TGCAGTGCTAGGAGCAGGGGGGTCACAGATACGCAGTATTTT. It encodes CSARSRGVTDTQYF. The chain uses TRBV20-1 and TRBJ2-3; D is possibly TRBD1 (7 bases). Germline CDR1 reads DFQATT; CDR2 reads SNEGSKA (reference sequence). CDR3 size: 14 residues. Deletions cut 3 bases from V and 2 bases from J, with 12 bases between.

In the case of this clonotype: Being one base from a much bigger clone, this may be a read error. The gene calls are TRBV2 and TRBJ2-1, with 13 bases lining up with TRBD2. The germline CDR1 and CDR2 sequences are SNHLY and FYNNEI. The CDR3 totals 14 residues. The J segment lost 9 bases and the V segment lost 8 bases, leaving 7 bases of the junction unmatched. This CDR3 is CASCSRTSGSEQFF. The CDR3 DNA reads TGTGCCAGCTGTTCTCGGACTAGCGGGAGTGAGCAGTTCTTC. The full variable domain, completed using reference TRBV2 and TRBJ2-1, is EPEVTQTPSHQVTQMGQEVILRCVPISNHLYFYWYRQILGQKVEFLVSFYNNEISEKSEIFDDQFSVERPDGSNFTLKIRSTKLEDSAMYFCASCSRTSGSEQFFGPGTRLTVL.

This clonotype came up many times. The genes are TRBV11-2 and TRBJ2-5, with TRBD2 identical over 10 bases. This CDR3 contains 14 residues. The germline CDR1 and CDR2 sequences are SGHAT and FQNNGV. V lost 3 bases to trimming and J lost 5 bases; unmatched junction nucleotides: 3. The CDR3 region is CASSFSGRKETQYF. In nucleotides, the CDR3 is TGTGCCAGCAGCTTTAGCGGGAGGAAGGAGACCCAGTACTTC.

This clonotype was seen once. In this CDR3 the conserved last residue, phenylalanine or tryptophan, is missing, so a read error is likely. The chain uses TRBV28 and TRBJ2-1, with 11 bases matching TRBD2. This CDR3 is 16 amino acids long. Germline V gene lookup returns CDR1 MDHEN and CDR2 SYDVKM. V lost 6 bases and J lost 8; bases outside the gene matches: 12. CDR3 sequence reads: CASSNPASGRFDEQFL. In DNA form, the CDR3 reads TGTGCCAGCAGCAACCCAGCTAGCGGGAGGTTTGATGAGCAGTTCCTC.

This sequence joins TRBV6-4 and TRBJ2-7; TRBD1 matches 9 bases. The CDR3 is made up of 15 amino acids. V gave up 7 bases and J gave up 7 bases; unmatched junction bases: 14. Germline CDR1 is MRHNA and CDR2 is SNTAGT. This chain's CDR3 is CASINPGQGVKEQYF. The CDR3 coding sequence is TGTGCCAGCATTAATCCGGGACAGGGAGTGAAGGAGCAGTACTTC.

The CDR3 DNA follows: TGTGCCATCAGCCCTCCAGGGGCTGGCAATCAGCCCCAGCATTTT. Encoded protein: CAISPPGAGNQPQHF. The chain is built from TRBV2 and TRBJ1-5; D might be TRBD1 (6 bases). The V gene's germline CDR1 is SNHLY and CDR2 FYNNEI. This CDR3 region has 15 residues. V lost 10 bases to trimming and J lost 2 bases, with 18 bases between them.

This sequence joins TRBV19 and TRBJ2-1; D gene uncertain. V shed 9 bases and J shed 9 bases, with 21 bases lying between them. This CDR3 is 14 amino acids long. The germline V gene encodes CDR1 LNHDA and CDR2 SQIVND (reference sequence). This CDR3 is CASRLSAATPEQFF. The CDR3 nucleotides are TGTGCCAGCCGATTGTCCGCGGCTACTCCTGAGCAGTTCTTC.

In its sample, this clonotype was seen a few times. V is TRBV7-3 and J is TRBJ1-2; D gene unclear. The V gene's germline CDR1 is SGHTA and CDR2 FQGTGA. The CDR3 sequence is 15 residues long. V lost 3 bases, J lost 0 bases, and 11 bases lay in between. CDR3: CASSLSAEANYGYTF. CDR3 sequence (DNA): TGTGCCAGCAGCTTGTCGGCCGAGGCTAACTATGGCTACACCTTC.

This clonotype was seen repeatedly, ten times or more. This CDR3 reads CSAKRLAGVSGELFF. CDR3 nucleotide sequence: TGCAGTGCTAAGAGACTAGCGGGAGTCTCCGGGGAGCTGTTTTTT. The chain combines TRBV20-1 with TRBJ2-2; TRBD2 agrees at 12 bases. Germline assignment: CDR1 DFQATT and CDR2 SNEGSKA (reference sequence). With V trimmed by 4 bases and J by 6 bases, 6 bases remained unmatched. The CDR3 is 15 residues long.

The table lists this clonotype with many counts. The rearrangement links TRBV6-2 or TRBV6-3 to TRBJ2-1; D gene unclear. Germline CDR1 and CDR2: MNHEY and SVGEGT. Trimming cost V 5 bases and J 8 bases, with 10 bases left between them. This CDR3 spans 12 amino acids. CDR3 loop: CASSILGDEQFF. The DNA for the CDR3 is TGTGCCAGCAGTATATTGGGCGATGAGCAGTTCTTC.